The T cell receptor (beta chain) described here comes from a study of blood T cell repertoires in COVID-19. Whole-study context: PBMCs, B-cell-depleted T cells, or T cells were the source of the cDNA or gDNA that made up the material.

Authors' analysis steps: Amplification with reference gene primers provided the estimates of nucleated cell counts. Repertoires were generated with immunoSEQ multiplex PCR, while TCRdb's copy carries only in-frame clones and drops some. From that table come the V and J calls and clone size; the DNA was used to work out D and trimming. The data show over 65,000 clones, with over 75% seen just once and less than 9% held by the top ten. Trimming took 5 bases from V and 7 from J, leaving 21 bases between them. Germline CDR1 reads MNHEY; CDR2 reads SMNVEV (reference sequence). The CDR3 loop spans 16 amino acids.

The source of this sequence is a human donor in a cohort sampled during active COVID-19. The V gene is TRBV27, the J gene TRBJ2-1; the D gene is possibly TRBD1 (6 bases). The source material was peripheral blood. The CDR3 coding sequence is TGTGCCAGCAGTCCCGCAGATATCACCAGGGGTAATGAGCAGTTCTTC. Protein: CASSPADITRGNEQFF.